This T cell receptor beta chain is from a study of blood T cell repertoires in COVID-19 (dated by TCRdb to 2018 to 2020). About the full investigation: Collaborator samples came from the United States, Italy and Spain and covered acute and convalescent phases of COVID-19. Subjects who had been exposed to COVID-19, were actively infected with it, or had recovered from it provided the deeply sampled blood TCRbeta repertoires that made up the dataset. Sample metadata almost always included a de-identified subject ID, COVID-19 status, age in years and sex. Samples were obtained from the ongoing ImmuneRACE study (first 160 participants) and from some 1,300 subjects provided by 6 global collaborators. The material from the prospective study consisted of cDNA or gDNA derived from T cells, B-cell-depleted T cells, or PBMCs. Where HLA class I and class II types were available, the types were taken from metadata supplied by the sample provider, not from assay-based typing. The repertoires were made available in a free public database intended to serve as a resource for research on the immune response to SARS-CoV-2.

The immunoSEQ Assay, a bias-controlled multiplex PCR, was used to amplify TCRbeta CDR3 regions from genomic DNA. The authors processed their data as follows. Nucleated cell counts per sample were estimated from amplification of reference gene primers within the assay. To quantify the absolute abundance of each unique TCRbeta CDR3 rearrangement, sequence reads were collapsed and filtered. For each sample, productive Simpson clonality was calculated as the square root of Simpson's diversity index across productive rearrangements. In TCRdb, the immuneACCESS table is reduced to in-frame sequences with V and J assigned. These tables do not hold every clone; where another copy was compared, an unresolved V gene accounts for under half, and the others remain unexplained. The DNA was the basis for D and trimming; V, J and clone size are from that table. This sample holds under 60,000 clones; just under 85% were observed only once. 3.5% of the sample is taken by the ten largest.

On this clone: The antigen it binds to is not known. Per-base quality was not reported, and no clone a single base away is much larger than it.

The germline V gene provides CDR1 SQVTM and CDR2 ANQGSEA. Measured from the cysteine to the phenylalanine, the CDR3 is 14 residues long. Here the CDR3 DNA is all that survives: 42 bases in frame from base 1. V is cut back by 6 bases and J by 4 bases, with 7 bases in the junction unmatched. Collaborating institutions collected whole blood in K2EDTA tubes following their own protocols. For TCRbeta analysis, collaborators shipped samples in one of three forms: frozen whole blood, isolated PBMCs, or DNA extracted from either of those sample types. Study-wide findings and limitations: How much clinical and demographic metadata was included differed by source and by participant, and the metadata was provided uncurated.

This chain joins TRBV29-1 to TRBJ1-1, with 11 bases aligning to TRBD1. This receptor was obtained from a man between 60 and 70 years old with acute or convalescent COVID-19. The sample was peripheral blood. The CDR3 here reads CSVPRGTGGTEAFF. The DNA sequence is given as TGCAGCGTCCCGAGGGGGACAGGGGGCACTGAAGCTTTCTTT.